The T cell receptor (beta chain) under discussion was sequenced for a study of blood T cell repertoires in COVID-19 (dated by TCRdb to between 2020 and 2021). As for the study more broadly: Samples covering the acute and convalescent phases of COVID-19 were provided by collaborators in the United States, Italy and Spain. The material from the prospective study consisted of cDNA or gDNA derived from T cells, B-cell-depleted T cells, or PBMCs. Subjects who had been exposed to COVID-19, were actively infected with it, or had recovered from it provided the deeply sampled blood TCRbeta repertoires that made up the dataset. The repertoires were released in a freely available public database intended as a resource for research on the immune response to SARS-CoV-2. The samples were drawn from two sources: the first 160 participants of the ongoing ImmuneRACE study, and 1,200 or so subjects contributed by 6 global collaborators. Nearly every sample came with metadata listing a de-identified subject ID, COVID-19 status, age in years and sex. HLA class I and class II types, where available, came from metadata supplied by the sample provider rather than from assay-based typing. What the work shows at the level of the full study, not this receptor alone: The amount of clinical and demographic metadata varied by source and participant and was provided uncurated.

Participants in the prospective study were enrolled through a virtual design, were aged roughly 18 to 95 years, and lived in roughly 24 United States geographic areas. In the prospective study, cohorts were assigned on the basis of participant-reported clinical history obtained from a screening survey and a study questionnaire. A participant counted as exposed if, within 2 weeks of entering the study, that participant had been in contact with someone who had a PCR-confirmed or clinician-diagnosed COVID-19 case. In the prospective study, mobile phlebotomists collected whole blood, serum and a nasopharyngeal or oropharyngeal swab from each participant. Participants in the prospective study had the option to provide additional blood draws and questionnaires over a 2-month period. Blood samples from the prospective study were shipped frozen or at room temperature prior to DNA extraction. The immunoSEQ Assay, a bias-controlled multiplex PCR, was used to amplify TCRbeta CDR3 regions from genomic DNA. As for how the authors treated the data: Nucleated cell counts per sample were estimated from amplification of reference gene primers within the assay. To quantify the absolute abundance of each unique TCRbeta CDR3 rearrangement, sequence reads were collapsed and filtered. For each sample, productive Simpson clonality was calculated by taking the square root of Simpson's diversity index across productive rearrangements. TCRdb limited this immuneACCESS table to in-frame rearrangements with V and J called. A share of clones is missing; checked studies link under half to unresolved V genes, and the rest is unexplained. From that table come the V and J calls and clone size; the DNA was used to work out D and trimming. The sample table lists 140,000 to 150,000 clones, roughly 87% of them with a count of one. The ten top clones hold approximately 4% of the sample.

Trimmed from V: 5 bases; trimmed from J: 4 bases; junction bases lacking a gene match: 2. In the germline V gene, CDR1 corresponds to MNHEY and CDR2 to SVGAGI. Reading from cysteine to phenylalanine, the CDR3 counts 15 amino acids. Only the CDR3 portion is preserved as DNA: 45 bases, with reading frame beginning at the first base. As to this clone: Its cognate antigen has yet to be identified. No much larger clonotype is one base removed from it; base qualities were not supplied.

The clonotype was recovered from a woman in her forties who had been exposed to COVID-19. The sequence links TRBV6-5 to TRBJ2-2, and 12 junction bases match TRBD1. Sequenced input: PBMCs or T cells enriched from blood (not recorded which). The DNA reads TGTGCCAGCAGTCGGGACAGGGGGCTCACCGGGGAGCTGTTTTTT. Translated, it reads CASSRDRGLTGELFF.